This entry is about one TCR beta chain. These data are taken from a study of blood T cell repertoires in COVID-19. At the level of the study: Sample material is recorded as cDNA or gDNA derived from T cells, B-cell-depleted T cells, or PBMCs.

Trimming removed 10 bases at V and 5 bases at J, with 20 bases between. Germline V gene sequence: CDR1 MNHEY, CDR2 SMNVEV (reference sequence). CDR3 length: 14 amino acids. Clones were sequenced by immunoSEQ multiplex PCR, and TCRdb holds only the in-frame ones, with some missing. Counted here are 200,000 or so clones, under 85% occurring once; the ten biggest clones make up 17%. The specimen sequenced was peripheral blood. The V and J genes are TRBV27 and TRBJ1-2; unclear D gene. The TCR originated in a man in his fifties or sixties with active or convalescent COVID-19. Written as DNA, the CDR3 is TGTGCCAACGACCCGGGGTTTATTTTTTATGGCTACACCTTC. Protein product: CANDPGFIFYGYTF.